The 19 T cell receptor beta chains presented below share a single source sample, sequenced in a study of early stage breast cancer tumors (dated by TCRdb to 2015 to 2018). The library was produced with the immunoSEQ multiplex PCR assay. Not all clones reach the TCRdb copy of this immuneACCESS table, which keeps in-frame sequences only. Checked studies attribute under half of the gap to unresolved V genes and leave the rest unexplained. The sample table shows some 70,000 clones, and around 85% are seen once. The ten largest clones add up to under 4% of the sample. The sample was blood. The receptors were sampled from a person between 55 and 70 years old with breast cancer.

This clone has just a few counts. The chain employs TRBV7-6 and TRBJ2-3, with 8 bases identical to TRBD2. Trimming cost V 2 bases and J 1 base; bases outside gene matches: 5. CDR1 SGHVS and CDR2 FNYEAQ come from the germline V gene. This CDR3 is built from 16 residues. CDR3 protein: CASSLLSGAGTDTQYF. The CDR3, as DNA: TGTGCCAGCAGCTTACTTAGCGGGGCCGGCACAGATACGCAGTATTTT.

This chain connects TRBV6-5 to TRBJ2-5; 8 positions agree with TRBD2. The DNA end is more similar to TRBJ2-7, so the J call may be wrong. This CDR3 contains 13 residues. The germline V gene has CDR1 MNHEY and CDR2 SVGAGI. In DNA form, the CDR3 reads TGTGCCAGCAGACGTGGACTAGCAGGCGAGCAGTACTTC. Its translation: CASRRGLAGEQYF.

The chain carries TRBV2 and TRBJ2-5; 8 nucleotides match TRBD1. Trimming at V came to 6 bases and at J to 3 bases, leaving 6 bases not matched to a gene. Germline lookup yields CDR1 SNHLY and CDR2 FYNNEI. This CDR3 has 14 amino acids. Here the CDR3 DNA reads TGTGCCAGCAGAGCGGACAGGGTGGAAGAGACCCAGTACTTC. It codes for CASRADRVEETQYF.

The chain uses TRBV19 and TRBJ2-2; no definite D call. The CDR3 runs 15 residues. The ends were cut back, 4 bases at V and 6 bases at J, with 15 bases in the middle. Germline lookup yields CDR1 LNHDA and CDR2 SQIVND (reference sequence). CDR3 sequence: CASSRETSLPGELFF. CDR3 sequence (DNA): TGTGCCAGTAGTAGGGAAACTTCCCTGCCCGGGGAGCTGTTTTTT.

The chain combines TRBV28 with TRBJ2-7; no reliable D call. The CDR3 extends over 14 amino acids. V lost 8 bases and J lost 6, with 20 bases in between. From germline, CDR1 is MDHEN and CDR2 SYDVKM. The CDR3 loop is CASATPGPVGEQYF. The CDR3 nucleotides read TGTGCCAGCGCGACTCCCGGACCCGTCGGCGAGCAGTACTTC.

The genes are TRBV11-2 and TRBJ2-1, with D possibly TRBD1 on 5 matching bases. This CDR3 has 17 residues. Germline V gene sequence: CDR1 SGHAT, CDR2 FQNNGV. Trimming shortened V by 0 bases and J by 4 bases, and 16 bases separated the two germline ends. The DNA for the CDR3 is TGTGCCAGCAGCTTAGATGGGGCGGAGTTCTTATACAATGAGCAGTTCTTC. Amino acids: CASSLDGAEFLYNEQFF.

Comment on this clone: Other DNA sequences from this sample encode an identical CDR3 as well. J is TRBJ2-7 and V is TRBV18; D call uncertain. CDR3 length equals 14 residues. CDR1 is KGHSH and CDR2 is LQKENI in the germline V gene. V lost 0 bases, J lost 0 bases, and 6 bases lay in between. This CDR3 is CASSPPADSYEQYF. The CDR3 nucleotides are TGTGCCAGCTCACCACCGGCAGACTCCTACGAGCAGTACTTC.

This chain links TRBV2 with TRBJ2-5, with D possibly matching TRBD2 (5 bases). The CDR3 is made up of 11 amino acids. V lost 8 bases and J 1 base, leaving 5 bases between the germline ends. Germline CDR1 and CDR2: SNHLY and FYNNEI. The CDR3 region has the DNA TGTGCCAGCGCGGGCCAAGAGACCCAGTACTTC. Translation gives CASAGQETQYF.

The chain joins TRBV6-6 to TRBJ2-1; 7 bases line up with TRBD1. CDR1 MNHNY and CDR2 SVGAGI come from the germline V gene (reference sequence). Trimming at V came to 5 bases and at J to 0 bases, leaving 4 bases not matched to a gene. This CDR3 is 15 amino acids long. The CDR3 coding sequence is TGTGCCAGCAGTGAGACAGGGCGCTCCTACAATGAGCAGTTCTTC. Its protein is CASSETGRSYNEQFF.

This clone was counted a few times. The chain employs TRBV28 and TRBJ1-1, with 8 nucleotides matching TRBD1. CDR1 is MDHEN, CDR2 SYDVKM, per germline. The CDR3 is made up of 10 amino acids. The ends lost 8 bases at V and 10 bases at J; junction bases unmatched: 3. The CDR3 sequence is CASGGTGAFF. CDR3 sequence (DNA): TGTGCCAGCGGGGGGACAGGAGCTTTCTTT.

This clone was seen a single time. The same CDR3 can be traced to other DNA sequences in this sample. This chain links TRBV28 with TRBJ1-1; 7 nucleotides agree with TRBD1. The CDR3 runs 13 residues. V lost 4 bases, J lost 5 bases, and 4 bases stayed unmatched. In germline, CDR1 is MDHEN, CDR2 SYDVKM. The CDR3 DNA is TGTGCCAGCAGTTCAGGGGGGGGAACTGAAGCTTTCTTT. Translated: CASSSGGGTEAFF.

The chain employs TRBV7-9 and TRBJ1-2; the D is unclear. There are 12 residues in the CDR3. Germline V gene sequence: CDR1 SEHNR, CDR2 FQNEAQ (reference sequence). V lost 5 bases and J 0 bases, leaving 4 bases between the germline ends. The CDR3 here is CASSPSNYGYTF. In DNA, the CDR3 is TGTGCCAGCAGCCCATCTAACTATGGCTACACCTTC.

The V and J genes are TRBV29-1 and TRBJ1-4; the match to TRBD1 covers 8 bases. V was clipped by 8 bases and J by 6 bases; unmatched bases: 8. Germline loops: CDR1 SQVTM, CDR2 ANQGSEA. The CDR3 runs 13 residues. CDR3 in amino acids: CSLMTGEDEKLFF. The CDR3 bases are TGCAGCTTAATGACAGGGGAGGATGAAAAACTGTTTTTT. The entire variable domain, with the rest obtained from reference TRBV29-1 and TRBJ1-4, is as follows: SAVISQKPSRDICQRGTSLTIQCQVDSQVTMMFWYRQQPGQSLTLIATANQGSEATYESGFVIDKFPISRPNLTFSTLTVSNMSPEDSSIYLCSLMTGEDEKLFFGSGTQLSVL.

The chain employs TRBV7-3 and TRBJ2-5; the D is unclear. Germline CDR1 and CDR2: SGHTA and FQGTGA. V lost 5 bases and J 0 bases, leaving 7 bases between the germline ends. This CDR3 is 13 amino acids long. This chain's CDR3 is CASSPRHQETQYF. CDR3 in DNA: TGTGCCAGCAGCCCCCGGCACCAAGAGACCCAGTACTTC.

The chain has TRBV28 and TRBJ1-1; possibly TRBD1 for D (6 bases). The V gene's germline CDR1 is MDHEN and CDR2 SYDVKM. V dropped 6 bases and J dropped 0 bases, with 17 bases sitting between them. The CDR3 has 16 amino acids. CDR3 nucleotide sequence: TGTGCCAGCAGCCCGTCCGGACAGACCGTGAACACTGAAGCTTTCTTT. Residues: CASSPSGQTVNTEAFF.

CDR3 protein: CASSPTVTEAFF. The CDR3 bases are TGCGCCAGCAGCCCGACAGTAACTGAAGCTTTCTTT. The V gene is TRBV10-2, the J gene TRBJ1-1; TRBD1 might be the D (5 bases). The CDR3 length is 12 residues. CDR1 and CDR2 from the germline V gene are WSHSY and SAAADI. Trimming took off 6 bases at V and 5 bases at J, with 10 bases between the two ends.

The chain employs TRBV19 and TRBJ1-2; tentative D call: TRBD1 (5 bases). This CDR3 region has 15 residues. CDR1 is LNHDA, CDR2 SQIVND, per germline (reference sequence). V lost 3 bases and J lost 0, with 11 bases in between. The CDR3 region has the DNA TGTGCCAGTAGTATGAATCCAGGGCCTAACTATGGCTACACCTTC. Its translation: CASSMNPGPNYGYTF.

This chain links TRBV5-8 with TRBJ1-1; D remains unclear. V was pared by 3 bases and J by 3 bases, with 0 bases between. CDR1 SGHTS and CDR2 YDEGEE come from the germline V gene. CDR3 length: 10 amino acids. The CDR3 here is CASSYTEAFF. Here the CDR3 DNA reads TGTGCCAGCAGCTACACTGAAGCTTTCTTT.

This clone has a handful of counts. As DNA, the CDR3 is TGTGCCAGCAGCGTCAATAGTGGCGCCGAGCAGTACTTC. Protein: CASSVNSGAEQYF. This rearrangement joins TRBV9 to TRBJ2-7, with D hard to call. There are 13 residues in the CDR3. Germline CDR1 and CDR2: SGDLS and YYNGEE. V lost 2 bases to trimming and J lost 6 bases, with 12 bases between them.